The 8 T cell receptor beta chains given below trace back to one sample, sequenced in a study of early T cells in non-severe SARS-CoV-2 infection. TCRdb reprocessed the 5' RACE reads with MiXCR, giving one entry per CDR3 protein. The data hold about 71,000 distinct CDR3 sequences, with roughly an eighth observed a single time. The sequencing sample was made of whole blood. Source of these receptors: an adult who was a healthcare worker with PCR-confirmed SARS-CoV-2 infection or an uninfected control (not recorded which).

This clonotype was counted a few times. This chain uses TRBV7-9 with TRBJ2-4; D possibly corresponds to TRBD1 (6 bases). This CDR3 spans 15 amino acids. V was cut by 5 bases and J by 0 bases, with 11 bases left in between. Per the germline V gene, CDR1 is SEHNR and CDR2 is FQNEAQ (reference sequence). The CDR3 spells CASSPGTLAKNIQYF. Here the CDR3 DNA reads TGTGCCAGCAGCCCTGGGACATTAGCCAAAAACATTCAGTACTTC.

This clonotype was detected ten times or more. DNA for the CDR3: TGTGCCAGCAGCTTAAACCCAACCCCTGGGGATGAGCAGTTCTTC. Its protein product is CASSLNPTPGDEQFF. J is TRBJ2-1 and V is TRBV11-2, with D unclear. CDR3 length equals 15 residues. Trimming took 2 bases from V and 8 from J, leaving 16 bases between them. Germline CDR1 reads SGHAT; CDR2 reads FQNNGV. Based on the CDR3 plus reference TRBV11-2 and TRBJ2-1, the full variable domain is EAGVAQSPRYKIIEKRQSVAFWCNPISGHATLYWYQQILGQGPKLLIQFQNNGVVDDSQLPKDRFSAERLKGVDSTLKIQPAKLEDSAVYLCASSLNPTPGDEQFFGPGTRLTVL.

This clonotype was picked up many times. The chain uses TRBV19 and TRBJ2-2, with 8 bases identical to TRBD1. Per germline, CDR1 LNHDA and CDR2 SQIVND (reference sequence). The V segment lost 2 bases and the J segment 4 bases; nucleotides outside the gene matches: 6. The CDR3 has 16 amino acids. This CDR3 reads CASSIQTGAGTGELFF. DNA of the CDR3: TGTGCCAGTAGTATACAGACAGGGGCGGGCACCGGGGAGCTGTTTTTT. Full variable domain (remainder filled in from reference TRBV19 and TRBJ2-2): DGGITQSPKYLFRKEGQNVTLSCEQNLNHDAMYWYRQDPGQGLRLIYYSQIVNDFQKGDIAEGYSVSREKKESFPLTVTSAQKNPTAFYLCASSIQTGAGTGELFFGEGSRLTVL.

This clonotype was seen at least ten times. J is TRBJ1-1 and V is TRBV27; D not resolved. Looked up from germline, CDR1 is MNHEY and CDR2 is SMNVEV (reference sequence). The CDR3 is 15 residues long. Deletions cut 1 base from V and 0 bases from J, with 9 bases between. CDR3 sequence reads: CASSLYGEMNTEAFF. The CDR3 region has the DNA TGTGCCAGCAGTTTATATGGAGAGATGAACACTGAAGCTTTCTTT.

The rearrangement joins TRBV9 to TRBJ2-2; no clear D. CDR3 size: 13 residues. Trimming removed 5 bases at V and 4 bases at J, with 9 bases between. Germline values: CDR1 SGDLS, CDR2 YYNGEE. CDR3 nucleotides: TGTGCCAGCAGTTTGACCCGCACCGGGGAGCTGTTTTTT. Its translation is CASSLTRTGELFF. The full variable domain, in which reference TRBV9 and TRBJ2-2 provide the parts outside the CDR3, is DSGVTQTPKHLITATGQRVTLRCSPRSGDLSVYWYQQSLDQGLQFLIQYYNGEERAKGNILERFSAQQFPDLHSELNLSSLELGDSALYFCASSLTRTGELFFGEGSRLTVL.

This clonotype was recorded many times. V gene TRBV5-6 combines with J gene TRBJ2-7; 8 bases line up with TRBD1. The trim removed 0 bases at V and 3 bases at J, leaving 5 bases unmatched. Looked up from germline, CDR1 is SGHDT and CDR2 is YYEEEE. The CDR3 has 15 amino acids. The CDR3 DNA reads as TGTGCCAGCAGCTTGGACGGACAGGGTCGCTACGAGCAGTACTTC. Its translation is CASSLDGQGRYEQYF.

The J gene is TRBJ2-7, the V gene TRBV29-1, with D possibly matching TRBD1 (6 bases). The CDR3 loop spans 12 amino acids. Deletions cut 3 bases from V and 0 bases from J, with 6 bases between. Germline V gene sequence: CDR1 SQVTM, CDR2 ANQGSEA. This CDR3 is CSVEDSSYEQYF. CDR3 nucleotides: TGCAGCGTTGAGGACAGCTCCTACGAGCAGTACTTC.

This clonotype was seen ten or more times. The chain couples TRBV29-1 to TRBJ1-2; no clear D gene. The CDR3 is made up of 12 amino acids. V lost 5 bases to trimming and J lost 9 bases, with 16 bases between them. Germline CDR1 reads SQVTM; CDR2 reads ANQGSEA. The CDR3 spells CSVTPPPPRYTF. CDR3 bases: TGCAGCGTTACCCCCCCCCCGCCCCGCTACACCTTC.